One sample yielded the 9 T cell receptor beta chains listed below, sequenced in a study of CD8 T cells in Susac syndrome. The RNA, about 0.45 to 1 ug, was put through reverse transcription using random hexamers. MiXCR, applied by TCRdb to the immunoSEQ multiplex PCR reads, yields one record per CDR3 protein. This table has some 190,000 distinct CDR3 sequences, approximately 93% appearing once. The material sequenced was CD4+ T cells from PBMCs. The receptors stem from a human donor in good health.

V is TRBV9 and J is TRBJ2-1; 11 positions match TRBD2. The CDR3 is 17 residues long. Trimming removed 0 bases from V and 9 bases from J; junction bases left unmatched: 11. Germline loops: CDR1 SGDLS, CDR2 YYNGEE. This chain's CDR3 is CASSVAPRLAGSREQFF. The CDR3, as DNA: TGTGCCAGCAGCGTAGCTCCCAGACTAGCGGGGTCCCGTGAGCAGTTCTTC.

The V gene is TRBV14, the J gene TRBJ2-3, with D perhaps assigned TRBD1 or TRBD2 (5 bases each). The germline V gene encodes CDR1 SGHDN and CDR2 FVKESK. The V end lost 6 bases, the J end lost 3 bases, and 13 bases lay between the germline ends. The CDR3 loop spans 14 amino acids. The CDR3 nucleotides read TGTGCCAGCAGTCTCCTGGGGGTAACAGATACGCAGTATTTT. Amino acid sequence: CASSLLGVTDTQYF.

CDR3 in DNA: TGTGCCAGCAGCCCAAGCGGGGGCATGGTCAGCGCCAAAAACATTCAGTACTTC. Its translation: CASSPSGGMVSAKNIQYF. The chain employs TRBV5-4 and TRBJ2-4; 8 bases agree with TRBD2. Germline lookup yields CDR1 SGHNT and CDR2 YYREEE (reference sequence). The CDR3 sequence is 18 residues long. Trimming removed 4 bases from V and 1 base from J; junction bases left unmatched: 13.

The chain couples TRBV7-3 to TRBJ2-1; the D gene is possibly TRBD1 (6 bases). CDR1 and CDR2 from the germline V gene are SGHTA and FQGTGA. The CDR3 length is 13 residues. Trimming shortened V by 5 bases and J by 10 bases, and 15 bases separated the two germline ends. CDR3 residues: CASSPQGISEQFF. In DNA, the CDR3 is TGTGCCAGCAGCCCCCAGGGGATCAGCGAGCAGTTCTTC.

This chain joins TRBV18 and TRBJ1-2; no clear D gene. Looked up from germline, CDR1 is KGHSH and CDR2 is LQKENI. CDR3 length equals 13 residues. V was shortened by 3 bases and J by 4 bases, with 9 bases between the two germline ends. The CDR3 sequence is CASSPGGIYGYTF. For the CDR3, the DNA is TGTGCCAGCTCACCGGGAGGGATCTATGGCTACACCTTC.

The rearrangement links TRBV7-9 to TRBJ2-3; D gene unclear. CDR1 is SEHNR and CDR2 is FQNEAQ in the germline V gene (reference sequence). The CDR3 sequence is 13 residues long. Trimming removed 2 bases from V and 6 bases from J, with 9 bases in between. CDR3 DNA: TGTGCCAGCAGCTTAATTGAATGGGATACGCAGTATTTT. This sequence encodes CASSLIEWDTQYF. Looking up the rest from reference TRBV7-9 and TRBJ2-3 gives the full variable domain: DTGVSQNPRHKITKRGQNVTFRCDPISEHNRLYWYRQTLGQGPEFLTYFQNEAQLEKSRLLSDRFSAERPKGSFSTLEIQRTEQGDSAMYLCASSLIEWDTQYFGPGTRLTVL.

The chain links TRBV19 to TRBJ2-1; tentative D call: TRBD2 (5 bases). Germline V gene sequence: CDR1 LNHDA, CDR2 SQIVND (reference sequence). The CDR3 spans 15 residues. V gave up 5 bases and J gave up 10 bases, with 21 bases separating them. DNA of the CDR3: TGTGCCAGTAGTTTTCGGTGGGAGTCAGGCTGGGAGCAGTTCTTC. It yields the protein CASSFRWESGWEQFF.

DNA of the CDR3: TGTGCCAGTAAAAGAAGGAGGACCCTTCACACCGGGGAGCTGTTTTTT. Amino acid sequence: CASKRRRTLHTGELFF. The chain has TRBV19 and TRBJ2-2, with D possibly TRBD2 on 5 matching bases. Germline CDR1 reads LNHDA; CDR2 reads SQIVND (reference sequence). The CDR3 spans 16 residues. The ends were cut back, 7 bases at V and 3 bases at J, with 18 bases in the middle.

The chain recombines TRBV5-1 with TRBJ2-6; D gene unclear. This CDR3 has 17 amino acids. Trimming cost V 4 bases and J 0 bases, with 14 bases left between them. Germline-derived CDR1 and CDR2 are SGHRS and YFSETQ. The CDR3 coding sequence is TGCGCCAGCAGCATCCTGGGCACCAGCTCTGGGGCCAACGTCCTGACTTTC. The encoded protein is CASSILGTSSGANVLTF.